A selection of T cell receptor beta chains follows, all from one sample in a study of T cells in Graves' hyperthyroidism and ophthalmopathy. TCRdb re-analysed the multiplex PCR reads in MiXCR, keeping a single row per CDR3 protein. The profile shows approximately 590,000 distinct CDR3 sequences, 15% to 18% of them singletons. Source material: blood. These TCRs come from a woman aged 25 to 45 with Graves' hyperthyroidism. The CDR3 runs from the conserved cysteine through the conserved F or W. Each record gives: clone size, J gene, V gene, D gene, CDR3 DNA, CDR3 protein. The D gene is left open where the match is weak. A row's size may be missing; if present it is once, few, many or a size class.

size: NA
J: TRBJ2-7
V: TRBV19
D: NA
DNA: TGTGCCAGTAAAGGTCGAGTGGAGGACGAGCAGTACTTC
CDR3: CASKGRVEDEQYF

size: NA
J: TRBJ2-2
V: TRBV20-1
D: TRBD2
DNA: TGCAGTGCTTTCAGCGGGAGGAGGGGGGGGGGGGAGCTGTTTTTT
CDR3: CSAFSGRRGGGELFF

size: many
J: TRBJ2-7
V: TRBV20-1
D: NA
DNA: TGCAGTGCCACAGGACTGTCCTCCGAGCAGTACTTC
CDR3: CSATGLSSEQYF

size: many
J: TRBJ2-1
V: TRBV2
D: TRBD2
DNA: TGTGCCAGCAACCGACTAGCGGGAGTCCGGCATGAGCAGTTCTTC
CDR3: CASNRLAGVRHEQFF

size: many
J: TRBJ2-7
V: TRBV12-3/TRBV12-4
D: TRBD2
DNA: TGTGCCAGCACCACCAATAGCGGGACACACTCCTACGAGCAGTACTTC
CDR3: CASTTNSGTHSYEQYF

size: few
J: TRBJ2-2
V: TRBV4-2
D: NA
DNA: TGTGCCAGCAGCCAAGAGGGTTGGGGGAGCGTGGGCGGGGAGCTGTTTTTT
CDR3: CASSQEGWGSVGGELFF

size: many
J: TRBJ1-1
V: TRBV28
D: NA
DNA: TGTGCCAGCAGTTTTGACGGTCGAGAAGCTTTCTTT
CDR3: CASSFDGREAFF

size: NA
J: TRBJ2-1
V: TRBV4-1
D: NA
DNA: TGCGCCAGTAGTAGCCAGGTTCACTCCTACAATGAGCAGTTCTTC
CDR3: CASSSQVHSYNEQFF

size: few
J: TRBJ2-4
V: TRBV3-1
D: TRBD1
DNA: TGTGCCAGCAGCCAACGCCGGACAGGGGGCATTCAGTACTTC
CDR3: CASSQRRTGGIQYF

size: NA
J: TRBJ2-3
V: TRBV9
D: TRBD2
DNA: TGTGCCAGCAGCGTAGGAGGAGAGCTAGCGGGAGGGTTGGCAGATACGCAGTATTTT
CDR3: CASSVGGELAGGLADTQYF

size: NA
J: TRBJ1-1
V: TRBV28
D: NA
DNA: TGTGCCAGCTTTTCGTCGGACAGAATAAGAGAAGCTTTCTTT
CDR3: CASFSSDRIREAFF

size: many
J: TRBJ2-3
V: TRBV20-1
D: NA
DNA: TGCAGTGCCCAAACCGGGAGATCCGGCACAGATACGCAGTATTTT
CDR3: CSAQTGRSGTDTQYF

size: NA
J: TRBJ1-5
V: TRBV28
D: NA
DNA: TGTGCCAGCGGTCCGGGAAGCAATCAGCCCCAGCATTTT
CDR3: CASGPGSNQPQHF

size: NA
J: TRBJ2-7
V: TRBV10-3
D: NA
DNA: TGTGCCATCGGTGAAGGGGCTTACGAGCAGTACTTC
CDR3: CAIGEGAYEQYF

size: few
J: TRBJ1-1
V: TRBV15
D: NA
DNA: TGTGCCACCAGCAGAGACCCCGGGGGCTCCACTGAAGCTTTCTTT
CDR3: CATSRDPGGSTEAFF

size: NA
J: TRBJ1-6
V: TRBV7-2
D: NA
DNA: TGTGCCAGCAGCCGCGGCACCTCCTATAATTCACCCCTCCACTTT
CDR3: CASSRGTSYNSPLHF

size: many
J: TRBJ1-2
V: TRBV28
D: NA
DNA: TGTGCCAGCAGTCCGACACTTAACTATGGCTACACCTTC
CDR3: CASSPTLNYGYTF

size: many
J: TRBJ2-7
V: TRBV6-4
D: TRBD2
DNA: TGTGCCAGCAGTGTGGATCCTAGCGGGAGCGAGCAGTACTTC
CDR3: CASSVDPSGSEQYF

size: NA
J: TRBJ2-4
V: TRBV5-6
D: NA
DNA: TGTGCCAGCAGCTCACTTCAGGGTGCCAAAAACATTCAGTACTTC
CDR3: CASSSLQGAKNIQYF

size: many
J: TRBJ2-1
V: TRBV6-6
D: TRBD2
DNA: TGTGCCAGCAGTTACTCTAGCGGGAACAATGAGCAGTTCTTC
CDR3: CASSYSSGNNEQFF

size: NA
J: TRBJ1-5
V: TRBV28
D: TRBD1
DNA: TGTGCCAGCAGTTTCTCCGGGACAGGGGGCTATCAGCCCCAGCATTTT
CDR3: CASSFSGTGGYQPQHF

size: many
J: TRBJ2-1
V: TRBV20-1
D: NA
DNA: TGCAGTGCTAGAGACATGGGACTGCGCTCCTACAATGAGCAGTTCTTC
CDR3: CSARDMGLRSYNEQFF

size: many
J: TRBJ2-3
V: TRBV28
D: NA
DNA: TGTGCCAGCAGTTTATTGCAGGGAAGGTTGACAGATACGCAGTATTTT
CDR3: CASSLLQGRLTDTQYF

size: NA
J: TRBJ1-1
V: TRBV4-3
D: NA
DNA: TGCGCCAGCAGCACAAACCTGGACATCTCAAACACTGAAGCTTTCTTT
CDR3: CASSTNLDISNTEAFF

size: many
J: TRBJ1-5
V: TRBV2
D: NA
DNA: TGTGCCAGCAGTGATGCGGGGCGCATGCAGCCCCAGCATTTT
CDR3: CASSDAGRMQPQHF

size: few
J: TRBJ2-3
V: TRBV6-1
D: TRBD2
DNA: TGTGCCAGCGGACTAGCGGGAGTCGGTGATACGCAGTATTTT
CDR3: CASGLAGVGDTQYF

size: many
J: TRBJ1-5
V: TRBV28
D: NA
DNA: TGTGCCAGCAGTTATAGGAGGGGCCTCAATCAGCCCCAGCATTTT
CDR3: CASSYRRGLNQPQHF

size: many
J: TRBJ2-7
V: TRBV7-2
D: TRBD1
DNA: TGTGCCAGCAGCTTAACTAGGGACAGTGGCTCCGAGCAGTACTTC
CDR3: CASSLTRDSGSEQYF